The present T cell receptor (beta chain) was sequenced within a study of blood T cells in healthy people across ages. Then a second PCR, running about 6 to 11 cycles, was carried out with a sample-barcoded 5' primer and a J-beta primer mix. TCRdb reprocessed the 5' RACE reads with MiXCR, giving one entry per CDR3 protein. The sample gives around 690,000 distinct CDR3 sequences, about 54% of which show up once; 30% to 45% is in the top ten. Specimen: blood. The receptor comes from a man in his fifties or sixties in good health.

DNA for the CDR3: TGCGCCAGCAGCTTTGCCGGGGCAGGGGGCGGAGGCTACACCTTC. Translated: CASSFAGAGGGGYTF. This chain connects TRBV5-1 to TRBJ1-2; 8 nucleotides match TRBD1. The CDR3 is made up of 15 amino acids. V shed 2 bases and J 8 bases; nucleotides not matched to a gene: 11. CDR1 SGHRS and CDR2 YFSETQ come from the germline V gene.